Below, 3 T cell receptor beta chains from the same sample are listed, as sequenced in a study of blood T cells in healthy people across ages. A sample-barcoded 5' primer and a J-beta primer mix were used in a second PCR of about 7 to 11 cycles. TCRdb re-called the 5' RACE reads through MiXCR, storing one row per CDR3 protein. The repertoire holds more than 1.4 million distinct CDR3 sequences, with roughly 45% as singletons. Source material: blood. These receptors originate from a woman aged 18 to 35 in good health.

The chain couples TRBV11-3 to TRBJ2-3, with 15 bases identical to TRBD2. Germline V gene data show CDR1 as SGHNT and CDR2 as YENEEA. With 5 bases clipped from V and 6 bases from J, the junction kept 9 bases outside the gene matches. This CDR3 spans 17 amino acids. CDR3 sequence: CASSRGLAGGPGDTQYF. CDR3 coding DNA: TGTGCCAGCAGCCGCGGACTAGCGGGAGGGCCAGGGGATACGCAGTATTTT. The full variable domain, its missing parts supplied by reference TRBV11-3 and TRBJ2-3, is EAGVVQSPRYKIIEKKQPVAFWCNPISGHNTLYWYLQNLGQGPELLIRYENEEAVDDSQLPKDRFSAERLKGVDSTLKIQPAELGDSAVYLCASSRGLAGGPGDTQYFGPGTRLTVL.

The V gene is TRBV7-9, the J gene TRBJ2-6, with no clear D. This CDR3 contains 14 residues. Germline CDR1 SEHNR, CDR2 FQNEAQ (reference sequence). The ends were cut back, 5 bases at V and 6 bases at J, with 11 bases in the middle. The CDR3 region has the DNA TGTGCCAGCAGCCCGGGTTCATTGGCCAACGTCCTGACTTTC. Translation: CASSPGSLANVLTF. The whole variable domain, filled in from reference TRBV7-9 and TRBJ2-6, reads DTGVSQNPRHKITKRGQNVTFRCDPISEHNRLYWYRQTLGQGPEFLTYFQNEAQLEKSRLLSDRFSAERPKGSFSTLEIQRTEQGDSAMYLCASSPGSLANVLTFGAGSRLTVL.

Worth noting for this clonotype: This likely comes from a read error, as the CDR3 has no conserved phenylalanine or tryptophan at its end. V gene TRBV7-6 combines with J gene TRBJ2-7; TRBD1 matches 7 bases. V lost 5 bases to trimming and J lost 2 bases; unmatched junction nucleotides: 9. Per germline, CDR1 SGHVS and CDR2 FNYEAQ. The CDR3 sequence is 15 residues long. The CDR3 bases are TGTGCCAGCAGCCGAGGACGGGACAGTACCTACGAGCAGTACTTA. As protein: CASSRGRDSTYEQYL.